Listed below are T cell receptor beta chains from one sample, sequenced in a study of cytomegalovirus exposure and HLA in healthy donors. Profiled with immunoSEQ multiplex PCR; TCRdb holds only in-frame clones, not every one. The sample records more than 95,000 clones, 9.5% to 13% being singletons. Material for sequencing was PBMCs. Source of these receptors: a man aged 40-55 years in good health and CMV-seropositive. The CDR3 runs from the conserved cysteine through the conserved F or W. The order of the fields is J gene, D gene, V gene, clone size, CDR3 DNA, CDR3 protein. A D gene is named only where the DNA matches it firmly. Size is stated for part of the rows, as once, few or many counts, or as a class when the clone is expanded.

>TRBJ2-1|TRBD2|TRBV11-2|few
TGTGCCAGCAGCCTCCCACTAGCGGTCTACAATGAGCAGTTCTTC
CASSLPLAVYNEQFF
>TRBJ2-1|TRBD2|TRBV2|NA
TGTGCCAGCAGTCAGACTAGCGGCTACAATGAGCAGTTCTTC
CASSQTSGYNEQFF
>TRBJ1-1|NA|TRBV19|few
TGTGCCAGTAGTATAGTCTGGTCCAGCGGGCGAGCTTTCTTT
CASSIVWSSGRAFF
>TRBJ1-2|TRBD1|TRBV7-2|few
TGTGCCAGCAGCTTACTTCCGGGACAGGGAAGTGGGGCTAACTATGGCTACACCTTC
CASSLLPGQGSGANYGYTF
>TRBJ2-7|TRBD2|TRBV28|NA
TGTGCCAGCAGTCCCTCGGGACTAGCTTACGAGCAGTACTTC
CASSPSGLAYEQYF
>TRBJ2-3|NA|TRBV7-9|few
TGTGCCAGCAGCTTATCGACTGTCGTTCGGGATACGCAGTATTTT
CASSLSTVVRDTQYF
>TRBJ2-3|TRBD2|TRBV5-1|NA
TGCGCCAGCAGCTTGCGGACTAGCGGGAGAAGTTTCACAGATACGCAGTATTTT
CASSLRTSGRSFTDTQYF
>TRBJ1-5|NA|TRBV9|few
TGTGCCAGCAGCTTGTGGGAGGGCCAGCCCCAGCATTTT
CASSLWEGQPQHF
>TRBJ2-7|NA|TRBV28|few
TGTGCCAGCAGTCCAACACCAGGGCTCGGCTACGAGCAGTACTTC
CASSPTPGLGYEQYF
>TRBJ2-7|NA|TRBV4-2|few
TGTGCCAGCAGCCAAGAAAAGAGTAAGAGCTCCTACGAGCAGTACTTC
CASSQEKSKSSYEQYF
>TRBJ1-1|NA|TRBV27|NA
TGTGCCAGCAGCTTGACCCTAGGGGGCACTGAAGCTTTCTTT
CASSLTLGGTEAFF
>TRBJ2-1|TRBD1|TRBV5-6|NA
TGTGCCAGCAGCGCCGGGACAGGGTTCAATGAGCAGTTCTTC
CASSAGTGFNEQFF
>TRBJ2-5|NA|TRBV7-2|few
TGTGCCAGCAGCGAAAGAGGGTACGAGACCCAGTACTTC
CASSERGYETQYF
>TRBJ2-3|NA|TRBV27|once
TGTGCCAGCAGTCCACTCGTCGGGGCAGATACGCAGTATTTT
CASSPLVGADTQYF
>TRBJ2-5|TRBD2|TRBV7-9|NA
TGTGCCAACAGCTTAAAGGGCGGGAGGGCCGTCATCCAAGAGACCCAGTACTTC
CANSLKGGRAVIQETQYF
>TRBJ2-7|NA|TRBV28|few
TGTGCCAGCAGTTTAAGTGGACATCCCTTGGAGCAGTACTTC
CASSLSGHPLEQYF
>TRBJ2-7|TRBD2|TRBV6-7|NA
TGTGCCAGCAGAGCCGGGACTAGCGAAACCTCCTACGAGCAGTACTTC
CASRAGTSETSYEQYF
>TRBJ1-1|TRBD1|TRBV30|few
TGTGCCTGGCGAGGGACAGGGAACACTGAAGCTTTCTTT
CAWRGTGNTEAFF
>TRBJ2-4|TRBD2|TRBV7-9|few
TGTGCCAGCAGCTCACCGGGACTAGGGGAAAACATTCAGTACTTC
CASSSPGLGENIQYF
>TRBJ2-5|TRBD1|TRBV27|NA
TGTGCCAGCAGTACACACAGGGGGCGGTTAGAGACCCAGTACTTC
CASSTHRGRLETQYF
>TRBJ1-2|NA|TRBV18|NA
TGTGCCAGCTCACCCAGCCAGGGGTGGCCCGGCTACACCTTC
CASSPSQGWPGYTF
>TRBJ2-5|NA|TRBV2|NA
TGTGCCAGCAGCCCCAGGGAGACCCAGTACTTC
CASSPRETQYF
>TRBJ2-1|TRBD2|TRBV5-4|few
TGTGCCAGCAGTGCCGGAGGACTAGCGGGAAATAATGAGCAGTTCTTC
CASSAGGLAGNNEQFF
>TRBJ2-5|TRBD1|TRBV11-3|few
TGTGCCAGCAGCTTAGCGGCAGGGGGCCGCATTCAAGAGACCCAGTACTTC
CASSLAAGGRIQETQYF
>TRBJ1-2|NA|TRBV9|few
TGTGCCAGCAGCCCGCAGACAGGACCCTATGGCTACACCTTC
CASSPQTGPYGYTF
>TRBJ2-1|TRBD1|TRBV5-1|NA
TGCGCCAGCCGCCAACTCGGGACAGGGCGGGGGAATGAGCAGTTCTTC
CASRQLGTGRGNEQFF
>TRBJ1-1|TRBD1|TRBV5-5|NA
TGTGCCAGCAGCTGGGACAGAGGCAGGACTGAAGCTTTCTTT
CASSWDRGRTEAFF
>TRBJ1-2|TRBD1|TRBV9|NA
TGTGCCAGCAGTACCTTTTCGGGACAGGGACCTGGCTACACCTTC
CASSTFSGQGPGYTF
>TRBJ2-7|TRBD2|TRBV10-3|NA
TGTGCCATCAAGATAGCGGGAAGCTCCTACGAGCAGTACTTC
CAIKIAGSSYEQYF
>TRBJ1-5|NA|TRBV19|NA
TGTGCCAGTAGTATTTCAGCGGCGCAGCCCCAGCATTTT
CASSISAAQPQHF
>TRBJ2-1|NA|TRBV7-9|few
TGTGCCAGCAGCTTTCAACGGGAGAGCTCCTACAATGAGCAGTTCTTC
CASSFQRESSYNEQFF
>TRBJ2-7|TRBD2|TRBV11-3|NA
TGTGCCAGCAGCTTAAATATGGGACTAGCGGGAGGGGAGCAGTACTTC
CASSLNMGLAGGEQYF
>TRBJ1-1|TRBD1|TRBV5-8|many
TGTGCCAGCAGCCCCTGGACAGGGGGTACTGAAGCTTTCTTT
CASSPWTGGTEAFF
>TRBJ1-1|NA|TRBV7-6|few
TGTGCCAGCAGCTTAGCTCAGGGTGGGAACACTGAAGCTTTCTTT
CASSLAQGGNTEAFF
>TRBJ2-5|NA|TRBV5-1|NA
TGCGCCAGCAGCTTGGAAGGGAGTGTCTTAGAGACCCAGTACTTC
CASSLEGSVLETQYF
>TRBJ2-3|NA|TRBV18|few
TGTGCCAGCTCACTTATGACAGTTCCCTCTAGCACAGATACGCAGTATTTT
CASSLMTVPSSTDTQYF
>TRBJ2-7|TRBD2|TRBV5-4|few
TGTGCCAGCAGCCCAGATAGCGGGAGCGACGAGCAGTACTTC
CASSPDSGSDEQYF
>TRBJ1-6|NA|TRBV27|NA
TGTGCCAGCAGTTTATCGGCACAGGCTAATTCACCCCTCCACTTT
CASSLSAQANSPLHF
>TRBJ2-2|NA|TRBV9|few
TGTGCCAGCAGCCCCACCCCTCTATCGAACACCGGGGAGCTGTTTTTT
CASSPTPLSNTGELFF
>TRBJ1-1|TRBD1|TRBV5-1|NA
TGCGCCAGCAGCCGGACAGGGTTAGTCGAAGCTTTCTTT
CASSRTGLVEAFF
>TRBJ2-1|TRBD1|TRBV7-9|few
TGTGCCAGCATCTTACTGCTGGGACAGGCCAATGAGCAGTTCTTC
CASILLLGQANEQFF
>TRBJ2-5|TRBD2|TRBV2|few
TGTGCCAGCACCCCGGGGGGTTCCCTTAGGGCCCAGTACTTC
CASTPGGSLRAQYF
>TRBJ2-7|TRBD2|TRBV5-6|many
TGTGCCAGCAGCTACGGGACTAGCGGGCCCTACGAGCAGTACTTC
CASSYGTSGPYEQYF
>TRBJ1-2|NA|TRBV5-8|few
TGTGCCAGCATCCCAGGGGCAGGGACCTATGGCTACACCTTC
CASIPGAGTYGYTF
>TRBJ2-7|NA|TRBV28|NA
TGTGCCAGCAGACTTACAGGGACCTCCTACGAGCAGTACTTC
CASRLTGTSYEQYF
>TRBJ2-7|TRBD1|TRBV27|few
TGTGCCAGCAGTTTTCAGGGGGATCCCGAGCAGTACTTC
CASSFQGDPEQYF